Here is one TCR beta chain with its context. Libraries were prepared by immunoSEQ multiplex PCR; TCRdb keeps only in-frame clonotypes and omits some of them. The sample shows 14,000 to 15,000 clones, about 70% of them seen only once. V dropped 11 bases and J dropped 5 bases, with 21 bases sitting between them. Germline assignment: CDR1 SNHLY and CDR2 FYNNEI. The CDR3 length is 14 residues. This sample was taken from a study of T cells after somatic rescue of genetic block. Material: peripheral blood mononuclear cells (PBMCs). The sequence derives from a boy aged 5-17 years. The chain couples TRBV2 to TRBJ2-5, with D perhaps TRBD2 (6 bases). Here the CDR3 reads CACEGTPGEETQYF. The CDR3 DNA sequence: TGTGCCTGTGAAGGAACCCCGGGGGAGGAGACCCAGTACTTC. Full variable domain (missing parts from reference TRBV2 and TRBJ2-5): EPEVTQTPSHQVTQMGQEVILRCVPISNHLYFYWYRQILGQKVEFLVSFYNNEISEKSEIFDDQFSVERPDGSNFTLKIRSTKLEDSAMYFCACEGTPGEETQYFGPGTRLLVL.